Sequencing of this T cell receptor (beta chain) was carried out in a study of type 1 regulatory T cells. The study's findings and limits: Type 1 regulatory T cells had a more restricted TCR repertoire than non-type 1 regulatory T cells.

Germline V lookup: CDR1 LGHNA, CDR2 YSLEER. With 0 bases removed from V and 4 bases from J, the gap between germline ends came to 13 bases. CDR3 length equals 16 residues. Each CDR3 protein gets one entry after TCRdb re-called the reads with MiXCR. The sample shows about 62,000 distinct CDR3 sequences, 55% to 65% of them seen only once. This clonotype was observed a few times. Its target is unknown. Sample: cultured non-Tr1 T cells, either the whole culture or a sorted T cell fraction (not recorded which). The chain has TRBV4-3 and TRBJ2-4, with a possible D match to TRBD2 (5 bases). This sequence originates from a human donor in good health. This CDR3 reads CASSQEPGRGKNIQYF. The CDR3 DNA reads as TGCGCCAGCAGCCAAGAACCGGGCCGGGGAAAAAACATTCAGTACTTC.